The 21 T cell receptor beta chains below come from one sample, sequenced in a study of human T cells and chemical hapten exposure. TCRdb processed the RACE reads anew with MiXCR; each CDR3 protein has one entry. Seen here are 180,000 or so distinct CDR3 sequences, approximately 31% observed once, and the top ten hold approximately 3%. Time point here: pre-sensitization, week 0. Treatment indicated: therapeutic diphenylcyclopropenone sensitization with weekly scalp DPC. The input for sequencing was whole blood, taken in connection with sensitization to the hapten diphenylcyclopropenone (DPC). The receptors shown here come from a woman in her thirties with alopecia areata. Some clones in this sample may be carry-over from other donors' samples.

The chain employs TRBV7-9 and TRBJ2-7, with D possibly being TRBD1 or TRBD2 (6 bases each). CDR3 size: 17 residues. In germline, CDR1 is SEHNR, CDR2 FQNEAQ (reference sequence). Trimming shortened V by 6 bases and J by 6 bases, and 27 bases separated the two germline ends. The CDR3 region is CASRRSTSSEGGGEQYF. The CDR3 nucleotides are TGTGCCAGCAGAAGGTCCACGTCCTCTGAAGGGGGAGGCGAGCAGTACTTC.

CDR3 DNA: TGTGCCAGCAGCTTAGTTGTAGGGACATCCTACGAGCAGTACTTC. This gives the protein CASSLVVGTSYEQYF. The gene calls are TRBV7-2 and TRBJ2-7; D is perhaps TRBD1 (6 bases). The CDR3 is made up of 15 amino acids. V was clipped by 1 base and J by 1 base, with 11 bases between them. Per germline, CDR1 SGHTA and CDR2 FQGNSA.

There are many counts of this clonotype. The V and J genes are TRBV11-2 and TRBJ1-1, with 7 bases lining up with TRBD1. J lost 2 bases, V lost 1 base, and 1 base had no gene match. CDR3 size: 14 residues. The germline V gene encodes CDR1 SGHAT and CDR2 FQNNGV. CDR3 region: CASSLGTGNTEAFF. In DNA, the CDR3 is TGTGCCAGCAGCTTAGGGACAGGCAACACTGAAGCTTTCTTT.

This clonotype was observed a handful of times. The V gene is TRBV2, the J gene TRBJ1-4; D gene ambiguous. The germline CDR1 and CDR2 sequences are SNHLY and FYNNEI. Trimming left V 6 bases short and J 3 bases short, with 8 bases between. This CDR3 is 13 amino acids long. Here the CDR3 reads CASRERSNEKLFF. Written as DNA, the CDR3 is TGTGCCAGCAGGGAGAGATCTAATGAAAAACTGTTTTTT.

The gene calls are TRBV29-1 and TRBJ2-5, with unresolved D. CDR3 length: 8 residues. CDR1 and CDR2 (germline): SQVTM, ANQGSEA. The V and J ends lost 4 bases and 9 bases respectively, with 3 bases between them. This CDR3 is CSVGAQYF. As DNA, the CDR3 is TGCAGCGTTGGGGCCCAGTACTTC. Combining the CDR3 with reference TRBV29-1 and TRBJ2-5 gives the whole variable domain SAVISQKPSRDICQRGTSLTIQCQVDSQVTMMFWYRQQPGQSLTLIATANQGSEATYESGFVIDKFPISRPNLTFSTLTVSNMSPEDSSIYLCSVGAQYFGPGTRLLVL.

This clonotype has just a few counts. V usage is TRBV20-1 and J usage is TRBJ2-3; D gene uncertain. Trimming removed 6 bases at V and 4 bases at J, with 8 bases between. The CDR3 extends over 11 amino acids. Germline CDR1 is DFQATT and CDR2 is SNEGSKA (reference sequence). The CDR3 here is CSASVPDTQYF. Here the CDR3 DNA reads TGCAGTGCCTCGGTACCAGATACGCAGTATTTT.

This clonotype was found many times. The V gene is TRBV20-1, the J gene TRBJ2-1; 9 nucleotides line up with TRBD2. The CDR3 is made up of 13 amino acids. Germline CDR1 and CDR2: DFQATT and SNEGSKA (reference sequence). With 3 bases clipped from V and 9 bases from J, the junction kept 6 bases outside the gene matches. The DNA for the CDR3 is TGCAGTGCTAGCAGGGAGACTAGCGGTGAGCAGTTCTTC. Its protein product is CSASRETSGEQFF.

V and J are TRBV28 and TRBJ2-7; 9 bases agree with TRBD1. The CDR3 is 15 amino acids. From germline, CDR1 is MDHEN and CDR2 SYDVKM. Losses at the gene ends were 5 bases for V and 4 bases for J; bases not matched to a gene: 9. The CDR3 region has the DNA TGTGCCAGCAGTATGACCGGGACAGGGCCTTACGAGCAGTACTTC. Protein sequence: CASSMTGTGPYEQYF.

This clonotype was counted a few times. The genes are TRBV12-3 or TRBV12-4 and TRBJ1-2; no clear D gene. V dropped 3 bases and J dropped 2 bases, with 7 bases sitting between them. This CDR3 comprises 13 residues. The CDR3 region is CASSFRKNYGYTF. As DNA, the CDR3 is TGTGCCAGCAGTTTTCGGAAGAACTATGGCTACACCTTC.

This clonotype was detected ten times or more. This chain uses TRBV7-9 with TRBJ2-1, with TRBD2 identical over 12 bases. The CDR3 length is 15 residues. J lost 10 bases, V lost 5 bases, and 9 bases had no gene match. Germline-derived CDR1 and CDR2 are SEHNR and FQNEAQ (reference sequence). CDR3 residues: CASSQGLAGLAEQFF. CDR3 nucleotide sequence: TGTGCCAGCAGCCAGGGACTAGCGGGTTTAGCGGAGCAGTTCTTC.

This sequence joins TRBV7-2 and TRBJ2-1; either TRBD1 or TRBD2 may supply D (7 bases each). There are 15 residues in the CDR3. V lost 5 bases and J lost 7, with 18 bases in between. CDR1 and CDR2 (germline): SGHTA, FQGNSA. CDR3 sequence (DNA): TGTGCCAGCAGCCGCAGGGGGGGGCTCGGGAATGAGCAGTTCTTC. It yields the protein CASSRRGGLGNEQFF.

The chain carries TRBV28 and TRBJ1-2; 9 bases fit TRBD1. This CDR3 spans 13 amino acids. V dropped 3 bases and J dropped 6; count of bases not matched to a gene: 2. Germline V CDR1 and CDR2: MDHEN, SYDVKM. CDR3: CASSFGTGNGYTF. The CDR3 DNA is TGTGCCAGCAGTTTCGGGACAGGGAATGGCTACACCTTC.

This clonotype appeared a few times. The chain couples TRBV6-5 to TRBJ2-7, with TRBD1 as a possible D gene (6 bases). The germline gives CDR1 MNHEY, CDR2 SVGAGI. Trimming took 5 bases from V and 6 from J, leaving 14 bases between them. The CDR3 runs 13 residues. CDR3 sequence (DNA): TGTGCCAGCAGTGTCATGGGGGCCGGCGAGCAGTACTTC. It yields the protein CASSVMGAGEQYF.

V gene TRBV5-4 combines with J gene TRBJ2-5, with 8 bases matching TRBD1. Germline values: CDR1 SGHNT, CDR2 YYREEE (reference sequence). This CDR3 comprises 14 residues. V lost 5 bases, J lost 4 bases, and 7 bases stayed unmatched. This CDR3 is CASSPTGVRETQYF. The CDR3 DNA reads as TGTGCCAGCAGTCCGACAGGGGTTCGAGAGACCCAGTACTTC.

This clonotype was observed a single time. The chain is built from TRBV11-1 and TRBJ2-2; 8 bases fit TRBD2. The CDR3 has 17 residues. V gave up 1 base and J gave up 5 bases; unmatched junction bases: 9. Germline CDR1 and CDR2: SGHAT and FQDESV (reference sequence). The CDR3 DNA sequence: TGTGCCAGCAGCTTAGGAGGAAGGACTAGCACTACCGGGGAGCTGTTTTTT. It codes for CASSLGGRTSTTGELFF.

This clonotype was seen a handful of times. The chain couples TRBV7-2 to TRBJ1-2; D is uncertain. Germline assignment: CDR1 SGHTA and CDR2 FQGNSA. The CDR3 is 18 residues long. Trimming pared 2 bases from V and 5 bases from J, leaving 24 bases between. CDR3 amino acids: CASSLSSLEGSYLYGYTF. CDR3 in DNA: TGTGCCAGCAGCTTAAGTAGTTTAGAAGGCAGTTACTTGTATGGCTACACCTTC.

This clonotype occurred a few times. The rearrangement links TRBV6-2 or TRBV6-3 to TRBJ2-2; 9 positions agree with TRBD2. From germline, CDR1 is MNHEY and CDR2 SVGEGT. The CDR3 has 15 amino acids. Germline trimming cut 4 bases from V and 4 bases from J; bases unmatched to any gene: 4. Here the CDR3 reads CASSLAGAATGELFF. As DNA, the CDR3 is TGTGCCAGCAGTTTAGCGGGAGCGGCCACCGGGGAGCTGTTTTTT.

This sequence joins TRBV7-2 and TRBJ1-4, with a weak D call TRBD1 (5 bases). Trimming left V 6 bases short and J 6 bases short, with 11 bases between. Germline values: CDR1 SGHTA, CDR2 FQGNSA. The CDR3 totals 13 residues. DNA for the CDR3: TGTGCCAGCAGACGAGGGGTCGATGAAAAACTGTTTTTT. Its translation is CASRRGVDEKLFF.

The J gene is TRBJ2-2, the V gene TRBV10-3; 9 bases line up with TRBD1. Germline V CDR1 and CDR2: ENHRY, SYGVKD. This CDR3 spans 14 amino acids. The ends lost 4 bases at V and 3 bases at J; junction bases unmatched: 0. The CDR3 sequence is CAISGTGDTGELFF. The CDR3 DNA sequence: TGTGCCATCAGTGGGACAGGGGACACCGGGGAGCTGTTTTTT.

The chain employs TRBV11-3 and TRBJ2-1; D unresolved. Germline V CDR1 and CDR2: SGHNT, YENEEA. Trimming took 5 bases from V and 3 from J, leaving 8 bases between them. This CDR3 is 13 amino acids long. The DNA of the CDR3 is TGTGCCAGCAGCCAGGAGTTCTACAATGAGCAGTTCTTC. Translating gives CASSQEFYNEQFF.

In its sample, this clonotype was seen a few times. This chain joins TRBV7-8 and TRBJ2-3; perhaps TRBD2 as D (6 bases). V was cut by 3 bases and J by 5 bases, with 12 bases left in between. Germline V CDR1 and CDR2: SGHVS, FQNEAQ. The CDR3 sequence is 14 residues long. CDR3 bases: TGTGCCAGCAGCTTGCCTAGCGAGGGAGATACGCAGTATTTT. Encoded protein: CASSLPSEGDTQYF.